These T cell receptor beta chains were read from a single sample in a study of shared clonotypes between healthy human individuals. Produced via immunoSEQ multiplex PCR; TCRdb's table is partial and in-frame only. The table includes fewer than 2.5 million clones, over 85% detected once. The sample consisted of naive CD4+ T cells from PBMCs. The receptors shown here come from a man aged 18-30 years in good health. Some clones in this sample may be carry-over from other donors' samples. Each CDR3 is given with its conserved first and last residue. Each record gives: V gene, J gene, clone size, D gene, CDR3 protein, CDR3 DNA. D genes are given only for firm matches. Size values are once, few and many counts, or a class for expanded clones, and some rows have none.

V gene: TRBV5-1
J gene: TRBJ1-2
clone size: .
D gene: TRBD1
CDR3 protein: CASSLVAGGAVAVGYTF
CDR3 DNA: TGCGCCAGCAGCTTGGTCGCAGGGGGCGCGGTGGCCGTTGGCTACACCTTC

V gene: TRBV7-9
J gene: TRBJ1-1
clone size: once
D gene: .
CDR3 protein: CASSLIQGWNTEAFF
CDR3 DNA: TGTGCCAGCAGCTTGATACAGGGATGGAACACTGAAGCTTTCTTT

V gene: TRBV5-1
J gene: TRBJ2-7
clone size: .
D gene: .
CDR3 protein: CASSLQSGITYEQYF
CDR3 DNA: TGCGCCAGCAGCTTGCAAAGTGGTATTACCTACGAGCAGTACTTC

V gene: TRBV28
J gene: TRBJ1-4
clone size: .
D gene: .
CDR3 protein: CASRQGGGKLFF
CDR3 DNA: TGTGCCAGCAGACAAGGGGGGGGGAAACTGTTTTTT

V gene: TRBV18
J gene: TRBJ2-3
clone size: .
D gene: .
CDR3 protein: CASSPQGLPTDTQYF
CDR3 DNA: TGTGCCAGCTCACCACAGGGGTTACCCACAGATACGCAGTATTTT

V gene: TRBV18
J gene: TRBJ1-5
clone size: once
D gene: TRBD1
CDR3 protein: CASSEGTGGNQPQHF
CDR3 DNA: TGTGCCAGCTCAGAAGGGACAGGCGGCAATCAGCCCCAGCATTTT

V gene: TRBV5-1
J gene: TRBJ2-3
clone size: .
D gene: .
CDR3 protein: CASSSRTETSTDTQYF
CDR3 DNA: TGCGCCAGCAGCTCAAGGACAGAGACTAGCACAGATACGCAGTATTTT

V gene: TRBV18
J gene: TRBJ2-1
clone size: .
D gene: TRBD2
CDR3 protein: CASSSTSGTDNEQFF
CDR3 DNA: TGTGCCAGCTCATCCACTAGCGGGACCGACAATGAGCAGTTCTTC

V gene: TRBV6-5
J gene: TRBJ1-2
clone size: .
D gene: .
CDR3 protein: CASTRGAPNYGYTF
CDR3 DNA: TGTGCCAGCACTCGAGGGGCTCCTAACTATGGCTACACCTTC

V gene: TRBV6-1
J gene: TRBJ2-3
clone size: .
D gene: .
CDR3 protein: CASSSKPTSTDTQYF
CDR3 DNA: TGTGCCAGCAGCTCGAAACCGACTAGCACAGATACGCAGTATTTT

V gene: TRBV30
J gene: TRBJ2-1
clone size: .
D gene: TRBD2
CDR3 protein: CAWSTGTSGNNEQFF
CDR3 DNA: TGTGCCTGGAGTACCGGGACTAGCGGGAACAATGAGCAGTTCTTC

V gene: TRBV28
J gene: TRBJ1-5
clone size: once
D gene: .
CDR3 protein: CASSSSGTHSNQPQHF
CDR3 DNA: TGTGCCAGCAGCTCGTCCGGGACACATAGCAATCAGCCCCAGCATTTT

V gene: TRBV13
J gene: TRBJ1-1
clone size: few
D gene: .
CDR3 protein: CASSPGRRNTEAFF
CDR3 DNA: TGTGCCAGCAGTCCGGGGCGGAGGAACACTGAAGCTTTCTTT

V gene: TRBV5-4
J gene: TRBJ2-3
clone size: .
D gene: .
CDR3 protein: CASSFTASTDTQYF
CDR3 DNA: TGTGCCAGCAGCTTTACAGCAAGCACAGATACGCAGTATTTT

V gene: TRBV7-6
J gene: TRBJ1-1
clone size: .
D gene: .
CDR3 protein: CASRLGVTSEAFF
CDR3 DNA: TGTGCCAGCAGATTAGGGGTTACCTCTGAAGCTTTCTTT

V gene: TRBV11-2
J gene: TRBJ2-1
clone size: .
D gene: TRBD1
CDR3 protein: CASSGNRGAYNEQFF
CDR3 DNA: TGTGCCAGCAGCGGGAACAGGGGGGCCTACAATGAGCAGTTCTTC

V gene: TRBV5-1
J gene: TRBJ1-2
clone size: .
D gene: .
CDR3 protein: CASSPATVGFGGYTF
CDR3 DNA: TGCGCCAGCAGCCCGGCGACAGTAGGGTTTGGAGGCTACACCTTC

V gene: TRBV4-2
J gene: TRBJ2-7
clone size: .
D gene: TRBD1
CDR3 protein: CASSQPPTGGFSHEQYF
CDR3 DNA: TGTGCCAGCAGCCAACCTCCGACAGGGGGATTTTCCCACGAGCAGTACTTC

V gene: TRBV7-2
J gene: TRBJ2-7
clone size: .
D gene: .
CDR3 protein: CASSTGAGRLEQYF
CDR3 DNA: TGTGCCAGCAGTACCGGGGCAGGCAGGCTCGAGCAGTACTTC

V gene: TRBV5-1
J gene: TRBJ1-1
clone size: .
D gene: .
CDR3 protein: CASSEGLNTEAFF
CDR3 DNA: TGCGCCAGCAGCGAAGGTCTGAACACTGAAGCTTTCTTT

V gene: TRBV6-6
J gene: TRBJ1-1
clone size: .
D gene: .
CDR3 protein: CASSSPHGQKNTEAFF
CDR3 DNA: TGTGCCAGCAGTTCACCGCATGGACAGAAGAACACTGAAGCTTTCTTT

V gene: TRBV19
J gene: TRBJ1-3
clone size: .
D gene: .
CDR3 protein: CASSISYKIRGGNTIYF
CDR3 DNA: TGTGCCAGTAGTATAAGTTACAAGATCAGGGGTGGAAACACCATATATTTT

V gene: TRBV28
J gene: TRBJ2-7
clone size: .
D gene: .
CDR3 protein: CASRRGGRLDLEQYF
CDR3 DNA: TGTGCCAGTAGAAGGGGGGGGCGCTTGGACTTGGAGCAGTACTTC

V gene: TRBV7-6
J gene: TRBJ2-3
clone size: .
D gene: .
CDR3 protein: CASSARLDTQYF
CDR3 DNA: TGTGCCAGCAGCGCCCGACTTGATACGCAGTATTTT

V gene: TRBV7-8
J gene: TRBJ2-3
clone size: .
D gene: .
CDR3 protein: CASSLKARRSTDTQYF
CDR3 DNA: TGTGCCAGCAGCTTAAAAGCCAGGCGTAGCACAGATACGCAGTATTTT

V gene: TRBV7-2
J gene: TRBJ2-1
clone size: .
D gene: .
CDR3 protein: CASSLGISGEQSEQFF
CDR3 DNA: TGTGCCAGCAGCTTAGGGATTAGTGGGGAACAGTCTGAGCAGTTCTTC

V gene: TRBV4-2
J gene: TRBJ2-3
clone size: .
D gene: .
CDR3 protein: CASSASTDTQYF
CDR3 DNA: TGTGCCAGCAGCGCATCCACAGATACGCAGTATTTT

V gene: TRBV27
J gene: TRBJ1-4
clone size: once
D gene: .
CDR3 protein: CASSKGYATNEKLFF
CDR3 DNA: TGTGCCAGCAGTAAGGGGTACGCAACTAATGAAAAACTGTTTTTT

V gene: TRBV10-2
J gene: TRBJ1-4
clone size: .
D gene: .
CDR3 protein: CASSRGEINEKLFF
CDR3 DNA: TGCGCCAGCTCTAGGGGGGAGATTAATGAAAAACTGTTTTTT

V gene: TRBV11-3
J gene: TRBJ2-1
clone size: .
D gene: .
CDR3 protein: CASSLDRSGEQFF
CDR3 DNA: TGTGCCAGCAGCTTAGATCGTAGTGGTGAGCAGTTCTTC

V gene: TRBV28
J gene: TRBJ2-5
clone size: once
D gene: TRBD1
CDR3 protein: CASSLWRSGQDLGTQYF
CDR3 DNA: TGTGCCAGCAGTTTATGGAGGAGTGGACAGGACTTAGGGACCCAGTACTTC

V gene: TRBV28
J gene: TRBJ2-7
clone size: .
D gene: TRBD1
CDR3 protein: CASSTQTGVREQYF
CDR3 DNA: TGTGCCAGCAGTACCCAAACAGGGGTGAGGGAGCAGTACTTC

V gene: TRBV7-8
J gene: TRBJ2-1
clone size: .
D gene: .
CDR3 protein: CASSLNGPSYNEQFF
CDR3 DNA: TGTGCCAGCAGCTTAAACGGACCATCCTACAATGAGCAGTTCTTC

V gene: TRBV18
J gene: TRBJ2-6
clone size: .
D gene: TRBD1
CDR3 protein: CASSIQGAAAGANVLTF
CDR3 DNA: TGTGCCAGCTCAATACAGGGGGCAGCGGCTGGGGCCAACGTCCTGACTTTC

V gene: TRBV19
J gene: TRBJ1-3
clone size: .
D gene: .
CDR3 protein: CASRGTGNTIYF
CDR3 DNA: TGTGCCAGTAGAGGGACTGGAAACACCATATATTTT

V gene: TRBV7-7
J gene: TRBJ2-5
clone size: .
D gene: .
CDR3 protein: CASSAGGGSGETQYF
CDR3 DNA: TGTGCCAGCAGCGCTGGGGGGGGCTCGGGTGAGACCCAGTACTTC

V gene: TRBV28
J gene: TRBJ1-1
clone size: .
D gene: TRBD1
CDR3 protein: CASSLGTGSDEAFF
CDR3 DNA: TGTGCCAGCAGTTTAGGGACAGGGAGCGACGAAGCTTTCTTT

V gene: TRBV15
J gene: TRBJ2-1
clone size: .
D gene: .
CDR3 protein: CATSTLRPYYNEQFF
CDR3 DNA: TGTGCCACCAGCACCCTGCGGCCCTACTACAATGAGCAGTTCTTC

V gene: TRBV18
J gene: TRBJ2-7
clone size: .
D gene: TRBD1
CDR3 protein: CASSPGQGINYEQYF
CDR3 DNA: TGTGCCAGCTCACCGGGACAGGGGATAAACTACGAGCAGTACTTC

V gene: TRBV6-8
J gene: TRBJ2-5
clone size: .
D gene: TRBD1
CDR3 protein: CASSYPDRGRGETQYF
CDR3 DNA: TGTGCCAGCAGTTACCCTGACAGGGGACGGGGGGAGACCCAGTACTTC

V gene: TRBV4-1
J gene: TRBJ2-1
clone size: .
D gene: TRBD2
CDR3 protein: CASSQLLAGGYEQFF
CDR3 DNA: TGCGCCAGCAGCCAATTACTAGCGGGAGGCTATGAGCAGTTCTTC

V gene: TRBV5-4
J gene: TRBJ1-5
clone size: once
D gene: TRBD1
CDR3 protein: CASSLGTGGVPQHF
CDR3 DNA: TGTGCCAGCAGCTTGGGGACAGGTGGGGTACCCCAGCATTTT

V gene: TRBV11-2
J gene: TRBJ1-4
clone size: .
D gene: TRBD1
CDR3 protein: CASSLSDRDEKLFF
CDR3 DNA: TGTGCCAGCAGCTTATCGGACAGGGATGAAAAACTGTTTTTT

V gene: TRBV9
J gene: TRBJ1-1
clone size: .
D gene: .
CDR3 protein: CASSAQPTNTEAFF
CDR3 DNA: TGTGCCAGCAGCGCCCAGCCAACGAACACTGAAGCTTTCTTT

V gene: TRBV5-4
J gene: TRBJ2-7
clone size: once
D gene: TRBD1
CDR3 protein: CASSPLGTGDYEQYF
CDR3 DNA: TGTGCCAGCAGCCCCCTGGGGACAGGGGACTACGAGCAGTACTTC

V gene: TRBV6-1
J gene: TRBJ1-5
clone size: .
D gene: .
CDR3 protein: CASSDQANQPQHF
CDR3 DNA: TGTGCCAGCAGTGATCAAGCCAATCAGCCCCAGCATTTT

V gene: TRBV2
J gene: TRBJ2-7
clone size: .
D gene: .
CDR3 protein: CASRGGTASKPYEQYF
CDR3 DNA: TGTGCCAGCAGGGGGGGGACAGCGTCTAAACCCTACGAGCAGTACTTC

V gene: TRBV20-1
J gene: TRBJ1-4
clone size: .
D gene: .
CDR3 protein: CSVGGNEKLFF
CDR3 DNA: TGCAGTGTAGGGGGTAATGAAAAACTGTTTTTT

V gene: TRBV5-6
J gene: TRBJ1-1
clone size: .
D gene: .
CDR3 protein: CASSLLARHSEAFF
CDR3 DNA: TGTGCCAGCAGCTTGCTCGCTAGGCACAGTGAAGCTTTCTTT

V gene: TRBV7-6
J gene: TRBJ2-5
clone size: .
D gene: .
CDR3 protein: CASSRRGSQETQYF
CDR3 DNA: TGTGCCAGCAGTCGGAGAGGGAGCCAAGAGACCCAGTACTTC

V gene: TRBV27
J gene: TRBJ1-1
clone size: .
D gene: .
CDR3 protein: CASSFSSGSLNTEAFF
CDR3 DNA: TGTGCCAGCAGTTTCTCCTCGGGGAGCTTGAACACTGAAGCTTTCTTT

V gene: TRBV25-1
J gene: TRBJ2-2
clone size: .
D gene: TRBD1
CDR3 protein: CASSQAGTGNTGELFF
CDR3 DNA: TGTGCCAGCAGCCAAGCCGGGACAGGGAACACCGGGGAGCTGTTTTTT

V gene: TRBV30
J gene: TRBJ1-4
clone size: .
D gene: TRBD1
CDR3 protein: CAWSRQGLANEKLFF
CDR3 DNA: TGTGCCTGGAGTCGACAGGGGTTGGCTAATGAAAAACTGTTTTTT

V gene: TRBV2
J gene: TRBJ1-1
clone size: .
D gene: .
CDR3 protein: CASSRGFGSTAYTEAFF
CDR3 DNA: TGTGCCAGCAGCAGGGGTTTCGGGTCGACGGCGTACACTGAAGCTTTCTTT

V gene: TRBV5-1
J gene: TRBJ1-1
clone size: .
D gene: TRBD1
CDR3 protein: CASSPLTGVRTEAFF
CDR3 DNA: TGCGCCAGCAGCCCGCTGACAGGGGTGCGGACTGAAGCTTTCTTT